This T cell receptor beta chain emerged from a study of identical twins. The length of the CDR3 is 18 residues. From germline, CDR1 is DFQATT and CDR2 SNEGSKA (reference sequence). The J segment lost 9 bases and the V segment lost 3 bases, leaving 21 bases of the junction unmatched. TCRdb fed the 5' RACE reads into MiXCR, producing one record per CDR3 protein. The top ten hold roughly 0.9% of the sample, which has 700,000 or so distinct CDR3 sequences, under 9% seen once. The sample was also reused in another study, on yellow fever vaccine responses in identical twins.

The chain uses TRBV20-1 and TRBJ2-3, with 10 bases identical to TRBD2. The origin of this receptor is a woman aged 18-29 years in good health. Source material: PBMCs. This CDR3 is CSASEDPGGLAGVGTQYF. The CDR3 DNA is TGCAGTGCTAGCGAAGACCCAGGGGGGCTAGCGGGAGTTGGGACGCAGTATTTT.